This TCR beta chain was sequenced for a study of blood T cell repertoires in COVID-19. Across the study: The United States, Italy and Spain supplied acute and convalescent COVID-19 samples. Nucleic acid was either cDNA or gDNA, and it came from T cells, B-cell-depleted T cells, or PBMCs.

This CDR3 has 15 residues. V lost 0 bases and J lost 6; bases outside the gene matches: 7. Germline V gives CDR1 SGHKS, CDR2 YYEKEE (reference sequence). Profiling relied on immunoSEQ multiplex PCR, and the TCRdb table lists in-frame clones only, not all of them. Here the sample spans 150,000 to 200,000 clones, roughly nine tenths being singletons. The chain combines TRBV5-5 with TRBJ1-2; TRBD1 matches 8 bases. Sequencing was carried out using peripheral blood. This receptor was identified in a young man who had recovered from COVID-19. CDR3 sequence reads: CASSLGDGQGDGYTF. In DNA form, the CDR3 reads TGTGCCAGCAGCTTGGGGGATGGACAGGGAGATGGCTACACCTTC.